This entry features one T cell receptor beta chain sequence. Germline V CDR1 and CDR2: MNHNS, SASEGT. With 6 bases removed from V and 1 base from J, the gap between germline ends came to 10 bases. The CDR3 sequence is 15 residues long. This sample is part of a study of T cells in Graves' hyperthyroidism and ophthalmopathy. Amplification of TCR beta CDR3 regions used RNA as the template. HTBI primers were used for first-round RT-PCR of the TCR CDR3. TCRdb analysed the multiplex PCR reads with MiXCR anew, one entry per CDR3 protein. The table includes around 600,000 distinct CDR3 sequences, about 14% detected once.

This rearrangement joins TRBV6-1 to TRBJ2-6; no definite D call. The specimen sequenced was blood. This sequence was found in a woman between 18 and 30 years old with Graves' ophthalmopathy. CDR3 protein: CASRKGRSGANVLTF. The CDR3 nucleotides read TGTGCCAGCAGGAAAGGCCGGTCTGGGGCCAACGTCCTGACTTTC.